This T cell receptor beta chain originates from a study of cytomegalovirus exposure and HLA in healthy donors (dated by TCRdb to 2017 to 2019). Concerning the study at large: An earlier analysis of 587 of the donors reported 250 to 300 Gb of sequence data and around 110 million unique TCR beta sequences obtained from about 180 million T cells. In addition to the first cohort of approximately 650 subjects, a separate validation cohort of 130 or so different subjects was used. In a later genetic analysis, genome-wide SNP genotypes for about three fifths of the 666 donors were used, and that subset was treated as a discovery cohort. The study aimed to test whether signatures of past pathogen exposure could be identified by cataloging public T cell receptors. Four to six DR-DQ haplotypes were handled as single units for association and clustering, since linkage in the cohort was strong. High-throughput TCR immunosequencing, statistical association of individual TCRs with disease status, and machine learning were combined to predict cytomegalovirus infection status. All discovery cohort repertoires had been generated using a single sequencing platform. A later analysis re-examined previously published TCR beta repertoires from more than 650 donors and added high-resolution HLA genotyping to investigate patterns of TCR occurrence. Rather than drawing on any new phenotypic data, the later analysis identified candidate immune exposures from TCR beta sequences and the way those sequences occurred across donors. Using immunosequencing, the study profiled T cell repertoires from 666 subjects and related those repertoires to cytomegalovirus serostatus. Donor age, sex, ethnicity and CMV serostatus were compiled alongside the repertoire data. An earlier analysis of several hundred of the donors applied high-throughput TCR beta sequencing to assess whether each TCR beta V gene segment acted as functional or pseudogenic. Typing coverage varied by locus: about 620-630 donors for A, B, C, DRB1 and DQB1; around 560 for DQA1; approximately 570 for DPA1; 450 to 480 for DPB1. Of the 350 to 450 genotyped donors, about 80% fell in the genetic ancestry cluster associated with self-reported Caucasian donors. Across some 400 genotyped donors of the cohort, an average of about 240,000 unique TCR beta nucleotide sequences per donor were sequenced, and roughly 18% of those sequences were non-productive. An early release that covered fewer than 800 HLA-typed donors contained approximately 300 gigabases of sequencing data and about 84 million unique TCR sequences. Both class I and class II loci were covered by HLA typing, at four-digit resolution.

V is cut back by 5 bases and J by 5 bases, with 13 bases in the junction unmatched. The germline V gene (reference sequence) provides CDR1 LNHDA and CDR2 SQIVND. Reading from cysteine to phenylalanine, the CDR3 counts 18 amino acids. Only the CDR3 portion is preserved as DNA: 54 bases, with reading frame beginning at the first base. The cohort consisted of 600 to 750 healthy bone marrow donors. Cohort members were all nominally healthy when sampled, although unrecorded immune exposures were likely present. The donor tested CMV seronegative, placing the donor among the 300 to 450 seronegative members of the cohort. Each donor provided a peripheral blood sample, and peripheral blood mononuclear cells were used for TCR beta sequencing. Genomic DNA extraction from the blood cell samples was performed with the Qiagen DNeasy Blood Extraction Kit. Findings and caveats that apply to the study as a whole: A few of the identified cytomegalovirus-associated TCR beta chains were confirmed in vitro to be specific for cytomegalovirus antigens. V-gene and J-gene trimming of TCR beta chains was associated with a missense DCLRE1C variant in a later genetic analysis, and the association was replicated in an independent cohort. Presence/absence analyses assumed roughly uniform sequencing depth across donors, an assumption that may not hold. Because counts were too low, seventeen rarely observed V segments, including chromosome 9 orphons, were excluded from the earlier analysis of around 590 of the donors. HLA typing was unavailable for some donors at each locus, so association tests used only the typed subset. The study listed 170 or so TCR beta chains as associated with cytomegalovirus. Several of the top co-occurrence clusters appeared to be linked to parvovirus B19, influenza, CMV and Epstein-Barr virus, according to a later analysis. Broadly in line with IMGT annotations, most TCR beta V segments showed up in productive rearrangements about 87% or about 30% of the time in an earlier analysis of roughly 590 of the donors. In a later analysis, HLA-associated TCR beta chains were found to be more clonally expanded and to have lower generation probabilities than equally common non-associated chains. The cohort was sequenced for TCR beta chains only, and without alpha or paired-chain data the features that could be detected were limited. Compared with the approximately 600-donor mean, donors in an Asian-associated ancestry cluster had fewer N-insertions in productive TCRs, according to a later genetic analysis. The only immune exposure information available for the cohort was CMV serostatus. The sequencing pipeline was judged likely to have produced a cluster of highly shared sequence variants as a technical artifact. Linkage disequilibrium might explain the correlated functional status among segregating V segments, but an unknown experimental factor could not be excluded. Because the 87-base-pair reads could not distinguish some IMGT-functional V segments, including TRBV6-2 and TRBV6-3, those segments were excluded. A later analysis associated 17,000 or so TCR beta sequences with specific HLA alleles at a false discovery rate of 0.05. Strong co-occurrence of HLA alleles, especially DR and DQ, made assigning TCR associations to individual alleles difficult. It was suggested by the authors that the approach could potentially be generalized to other disease states and immunological phenotypes. Most TCR sequences were observed very rarely across donors, whereas some public TCRs were present in many individuals. In a later analysis, TCR association rates were found to vary across HLA loci, with the most associated TCRs seen for DRB1 alleles and the fewest for HLA-C alleles. In both the original and validation cohorts, the classifier was reported to diagnose cytomegalovirus status with high specificity and sensitivity. In a later analysis, most CMV-associated TCR beta chains were found to appear HLA-restricted, with HLA associations seemingly driven largely by CMV exposure. A further reported finding was that TCR beta sequences accurately predicted the HLA-A and HLA-B alleles for most subjects in the first cohort.

A word on this clone: Its antigen target is currently unknown.

The library was generated by the immunoSEQ multiplex PCR assay. For the multiplex PCR, a mixture combining 60 forward primers for TCR Vbeta segments and 13 reverse primers for TCR Jbeta segments was used. Amplification of the CDR3 region of rearranged TCR beta genes was performed with a multiplex PCR assay on genomic DNA. The Illumina HiSeq System was used to sequence the amplified TCR beta libraries as 87-base-pair reads. The source study handled its data this way. A later analysis counted about 80 million unique TCR beta chains across the 690 or so repertoires, and about 10 million of these chains were shared by at least two donors. Raw reads were error-corrected and collapsed into unique sequences by a nearest-neighbor algorithm in which closely related sequences were merged to remove PCR and sequencing errors. CDR3 sequences were aligned to IMGT reference sequences to assign V, D and J gene segments. For a sequence to be retained, a match of at least six nucleotides to both a V gene segment and a J gene segment was required. Rearrangements were classified as productive when the CDR3 lacked stop codons and remained in frame with V and J, and all other rearrangements were classified as non-productive. Following IMGT convention, CDR3 was defined as the stretch from the second conserved V-encoded cysteine to the conserved J-encoded phenylalanine. The earlier analysis of about 610 of the donors excluded any sequence lacking an unambiguous match to a single V gene segment. In an earlier analysis of a few hundred of the donors, V segments were called functional above 56.7% productive rearrangements and were called segregating when the between-donor standard deviation exceeded 5%. A statistical classification framework was developed to diagnose cytomegalovirus status using the catalog of TCR beta chain sequences. A later analysis assigned V and J genes by comparing TCR nucleotide sequences with IMGT/GENE-DB human TR gene sequences. Using the TCRdist pipeline, a later analysis assigned CDR3 sequences along with most-parsimonious VDJ recombination scenarios. In a later analysis, every TCR beta chain was defined by the combination of its CDR3 amino acid sequence and its V-gene family, and reads without a unique V-gene family were dropped. In a later analysis, 500 to 700 highly shared, low-generation-probability nucleotide sequences were removed to address suspected cross-contamination and a sequencing artifact. A later analysis calculated a clonal expansion index for each public chain from normalized within-repertoire ranks of inferred template counts. Generation probabilities in a later analysis came from a VDJ recombination model fitted to out-of-frame rearrangements, and those results were checked against IGoR. In a later analysis, TCR-TCR, TCR-HLA and TCR-CMV co-occurrence was scored with hypergeometric tests, and a repertoire-size bias correction was applied to TCR pairs. In a later analysis, false discovery rates were estimated by permuting HLA or CMV assignments 20 times. In a later analysis, co-occurring TCRs were grouped with DBSCAN, and TCRdist sequence similarity was added when clustering was performed within HLA-allele-positive subsets. For co-occurrence clustering, repertoires with fewer than 30,000 or more than 120,000 public chains were excluded, along with roughly 5 repertoires with anomalous nucleotide sharing. Held by TCRdb, this immuneACCESS table contains in-frame sequences only and omits some clones. Under half of the omission traces to an unresolved V gene where checked; the cause of the rest is unknown. D and trimming were read from the DNA, whereas the V and J calls and clone size are those reported in that table. The table held for this sample gives around 45,000 clones. The biggest ten clones account for about 15% of the sample.

The sequence derives from a male donor in good health and CMV-seronegative. Sequenced sample: PBMCs. The sequence links TRBV19 to TRBJ1-6, with 9 bases matching TRBD1. The CDR3 region: CASSLRPGTGRDNSPLHF. The nucleotide sequence reads TGTGCCAGTAGTCTCCGTCCCGGGACAGGGAGGGATAATTCACCCCTCCACTTT.